This is a list of T cell receptor beta chains from one sample in a study of blood T cell repertoires in COVID-19. Data came from immunoSEQ multiplex PCR; TCRdb stores just in-frame clones and leaves some out. The sample lists over 250,000 clones; over 85% were seen once. The sample taken for sequencing was PBMCs or T cells enriched from blood (not recorded which). The receptor source for this set is an older woman who had recovered from COVID-19. The conserved cysteine and the conserved F or W are not part of the CDR3 here. Not all rows give a size; the values are once, few, many and, for expanded clones, a class.

CDR3 protein,J gene,V gene,clone size
ASSLFTTPSHEQF,TRBJ2-1,TRBV28,.
ASSEGGQTRYGYT,TRBJ1-2,TRBV6-1,.
ASTAGWVGEQY,TRBJ2-7,TRBV6-5,.
ASKPGLGAGELF,TRBJ2-2,TRBV27,.
AWREKATDTQY,TRBJ2-3,TRBV30,.
ASSSATNEKLF,TRBJ1-4,TRBV5-5,.
ASSLGPQVF,TRBJ2-1,TRBV5-1,.
ASSLDWGRAYEQY,TRBJ2-7,TRBV5-1,.
ASSELGGRVNTEAF,TRBJ1-1,TRBV6-1,few
ASTDRLNTEAF,TRBJ1-1,TRBV27,.
ASSFNLGGRMNTEAF,TRBJ1-1,TRBV5-1,.
ASSFSHPAYEQY,TRBJ2-7,TRBV11-3,.
ASSLGQETYEQY,TRBJ2-7,TRBV28,.
ASSLEQGGQPQH,TRBJ1-5,TRBV5-1,once
AMPGTSSSDTQY,TRBJ2-3,TRBV7-9,.
ASSSGGYSGNTIY,TRBJ1-3,TRBV7-3,.
ATSSGNQPQH,TRBJ1-5,TRBV15,.
ASSAPGNYEQY,TRBJ2-7,TRBV10-1,once
ASSLRYFAGGKDEQF,TRBJ2-1,TRBV5-1,.
ASSLSSRTDTQY,TRBJ2-3,TRBV7-9,.
ATASSLSTNYGYT,TRBJ1-2,TRBV5-4,.
SATQETQY,TRBJ2-5,TRBV20-1,.
ASSDSIGSYNEQF,TRBJ2-1,TRBV6-4,few
ASSQDSGADSPLH,TRBJ1-6,TRBV4-2,.
ASSESETGDYGYT,TRBJ1-2,TRBV2,few
ASSTGQRNTEAF,TRBJ1-1,TRBV19,.
SVGTGGFSEQF,TRBJ2-1,TRBV29-1,.
ASSATAGHQETQY,TRBJ2-5,TRBV9,.
ASSVKGYGYT,TRBJ1-2,TRBV9,once
ATQQGSEGNTEAF,TRBJ1-1,TRBV28,.
ASSQELGSGGPLGTQY,TRBJ2-5,TRBV3-1/TRBV3-2,.
ARGGASSGNTIY,TRBJ1-3,TRBV28,.
ASSLLNEKLF,TRBJ1-4,TRBV28,.
ASSEGTSGRQGRELF,TRBJ2-2,TRBV2,.
ASSLGDRGYT,TRBJ1-2,TRBV7-9,.
ASSQDWRAREQF,TRBJ2-1,TRBV4-2,.
ASSDQDITYEQY,TRBJ2-7,TRBV6-1,.
ASRRTGLNTEAF,TRBJ1-1,TRBV27,.
ASSLSVARGYT,TRBJ1-2,TRBV28,.
ATGGGGNGYT,TRBJ1-2,TRBV24-1,.
ASRRTFNILTDTQY,TRBJ2-3,TRBV5-1,.
ASSQERVTSGREQF,TRBJ2-1,TRBV3-1/TRBV3-2,.
ASSFYYRGTNKY,TRBJ2-7,TRBV7-8,.
ASSRLADYEQY,TRBJ2-7,TRBV7-8,.
ASSFARTASYEQY,TRBJ2-7,TRBV28,many
ASSRRGSTDTQY,TRBJ2-3,TRBV28,.
ASSQSAVSYNEQF,TRBJ2-1,TRBV23-1,.
ASSPGQGTEKLF,TRBJ1-4,TRBV9,.
ASSRGGLALDEQF,TRBJ2-1,TRBV9,.
ASSPPTGRNWNYGYT,TRBJ1-2,TRBV18,.